The 27 T cell receptor beta chains listed next were all sequenced from one sample in a study of CD8 T cells in Susac syndrome. An input of roughly 0.45 to 1 ug of RNA was subjected to reverse transcription using random hexamers. Each CDR3 protein gets one entry after TCRdb re-called the immunoSEQ multiplex PCR reads with MiXCR. The repertoire holds tens of thousands of distinct CDR3 sequences, with roughly 94% as singletons. The sample taken for sequencing was CD8+ T cells from PBMCs. These receptors all stem from a human donor with Susac syndrome.

This clonotype was seen only once. This sequence joins TRBV29-1 and TRBJ2-3, with unresolved D. CDR3 length equals 11 residues. The germline CDR1 and CDR2 sequences are SQVTM and ANQGSEA. With 8 bases removed from V and 5 bases from J, the gap between germline ends came to 11 bases. CDR3 amino acids: CSSGGGDTQYF. CDR3 nucleotides: TGCAGCTCGGGTGGTGGAGATACGCAGTATTTT.

The V gene is TRBV4-1, the J gene TRBJ1-5; perhaps TRBD1 as D (6 bases). The ends were cut back, 0 bases at V and 6 bases at J, with 12 bases in the middle. CDR1 MGHRA and CDR2 YSYEKL come from the germline V gene. The CDR3 has 15 residues. The CDR3 loop is CASSQDSGGGQPQHF. The CDR3 DNA reads as TGCGCCAGCAGCCAAGATAGTGGAGGGGGTCAGCCCCAGCATTTT.

The genes are TRBV12-3 or TRBV12-4 and TRBJ2-3; TRBD2 matches at 10 bases. The V and J ends lost 6 bases and 6 bases, in that order; junction bases with no gene match: 9. The CDR3 has 15 amino acids. Here the CDR3 reads CASSPQREGRDTQYF. DNA for the CDR3: TGTGCCAGCAGCCCCCAGCGGGAGGGCCGGGATACGCAGTATTTT.

CDR3 protein: CASSPGGPLTGYTF. The CDR3 DNA follows: TGTGCCAGCAGTCCCGGCGGGCCCCTAACGGGCTACACCTTC. This rearrangement joins TRBV2 to TRBJ1-2; D is unclear. V was trimmed by 5 bases and J by 8 bases, leaving 18 bases between them. The length of the CDR3 is 14 residues. Germline V gives CDR1 SNHLY, CDR2 FYNNEI.

This chain connects TRBV20-1 to TRBJ1-2; tentative D call: TRBD1 (5 bases). This CDR3 has 10 amino acids. Germline CDR1 is DFQATT and CDR2 is SNEGSKA (reference sequence). The CDR3 sequence: CRVQDYGYTF. For the CDR3, the DNA is TGCAGGGTACAGGACTATGGCTACACCTTC.

The chain carries TRBV7-8 and TRBJ2-1, with TRBD1 matching over 7 bases. J lost 4 bases, V lost 5 bases, and 11 bases had no gene match. The length of the CDR3 is 16 residues. Germline assignment: CDR1 SGHVS and CDR2 FQNEAQ. The CDR3 is CASSLEGTGAYNEQFF. The CDR3 DNA reads TGTGCCAGCAGCCTAGAGGGCACAGGGGCGTACAATGAGCAGTTCTTC.

DNA of the CDR3: TGTGCCAGTAGTATAGTACGAGGATCCGAGCAGTACTTC. This codes for CASSIVRGSEQYF. The V call is TRBV19, the J call TRBJ2-7, with no clear D. In germline, CDR1 is LNHDA, CDR2 SQIVND (reference sequence). This CDR3 contains 13 residues. V lost 1 base and J 6 bases, leaving 10 bases between the germline ends.

The chain combines TRBV3-1 with TRBJ2-5, with 7 bases that match TRBD2. Per the germline V gene, CDR1 is LGHDT and CDR2 is YNNKEL (reference sequence). The CDR3 is 15 residues long. J lost 0 bases, V lost 3 bases, and 4 bases had no gene match. The CDR3 DNA is TGTGCCAGCAGCCATGTCGGGGGGAACCAAGAGACCCAGTACTTC. This codes for CASSHVGGNQETQYF.

The gene calls are TRBV15 and TRBJ2-5; 7 bases are a match to TRBD2. The germline V gene encodes CDR1 LNHNV and CDR2 YYDKDF (reference sequence). The CDR3 has 16 amino acids. Trimming removed 0 bases from V and 2 bases from J; junction bases left unmatched: 6. Here the CDR3 reads CATSRDDGGLQETQYF. The CDR3 DNA reads as TGTGCCACCAGCAGAGATGATGGGGGACTACAAGAGACCCAGTACTTC.

The chain is built from TRBV29-1 and TRBJ1-1; 7 bases align to TRBD1. V lost 6 bases, J lost 4 bases, and 8 bases stayed unmatched. CDR3 size: 13 residues. Looked up from germline, CDR1 is SQVTM and CDR2 is ANQGSEA. The DNA of the CDR3 is TGCAGCGTCGAGACAGGGTGGGGCACTGAAGCTTTCTTT. Its translation: CSVETGWGTEAFF.

The CDR3 loop is CASSEWRDTDTQYF. The CDR3 DNA follows: TGTGCCAGCAGTGAATGGCGGGACACAGATACGCAGTATTTT. The V and J genes are TRBV2 and TRBJ2-3; TRBD2 might be the D (6 bases). The CDR3 loop spans 14 amino acids. Germline assignment: CDR1 SNHLY and CDR2 FYNNEI. Trimming pared 2 bases from V and 2 bases from J, leaving 8 bases between.

The V and J genes are TRBV4-1 and TRBJ2-1; D is undetermined. Deletions cut 1 base from V and 7 bases from J, with 2 bases between. There are 11 residues in the CDR3. In germline, CDR1 is MGHRA, CDR2 YSYEKL. The CDR3 DNA sequence: TGCGCCAGCAGCCAAGCTAATGAGCAGTTCTTC. It is translated as CASSQANEQFF.

The rearrangement uses TRBV4-1 and TRBJ2-1, with unresolved D. The CDR3 extends over 14 amino acids. CDR1 MGHRA and CDR2 YSYEKL come from the germline V gene. Trimming removed 0 bases from V and 9 bases from J, with 12 bases in between. CDR3 loop: CASSQDLGLGEQFF. The CDR3 bases are TGCGCCAGCAGCCAAGATCTAGGGTTGGGTGAGCAGTTCTTC.

The rearrangement links TRBV28 to TRBJ2-3; no reliable D call. The germline V and J ends were trimmed by 4 bases and 4 bases, with 12 bases remaining between them. Germline CDR1 MDHEN, CDR2 SYDVKM. The CDR3 has 14 amino acids. CDR3 nucleotide sequence: TGTGCCAGCAGTTCAGCCGACACCGCAGATACGCAGTATTTT. As protein: CASSSADTADTQYF.

The chain employs TRBV6-1 and TRBJ2-1; possible D gene TRBD2, 6 bases. Trimming removed 0 bases from V and 15 bases from J, with 24 bases in between. This CDR3 has 16 residues. The germline V gene encodes CDR1 MNHNS and CDR2 SASEGT. The DNA for the CDR3 is TGTGCCAGCAGTGAAGCTTTGGAGGGCCCCCGCTCCTACGTGTTCTTC. It specifies CASSEALEGPRSYVFF.

Comment on this clonotype: One end of the junction fails to match germline, which may point to a read error. The chain recombines TRBV28 with TRBJ1-4; no firm D call. Germline V gives CDR1 MDHEN, CDR2 SYDVKM. The CDR3 is made up of 12 amino acids. CDR3 in DNA: TGTGCCAGCAGTTTAACTCATGAAAAACTGTTTTTT. Its translation is CASSLTHEKLFF.

The J gene is TRBJ1-5, the V gene TRBV12-3 or TRBV12-4, with 10 bases aligning to TRBD1. J was trimmed by 5 bases and V by 5 bases; bases with no gene match: 3. This CDR3 spans 14 amino acids. DNA for the CDR3: TGTGCCAGCAGTGGGACAGGGGAAGATCAGCCCCAGCATTTT. Residues: CASSGTGEDQPQHF.

V gene TRBV5-1 combines with J gene TRBJ2-1; no firm D call. Germline V gene data show CDR1 as SGHRS and CDR2 as YFSETQ. V lost 1 base and J 3 bases, leaving 11 bases between the germline ends. The CDR3 length is 15 residues. The CDR3 DNA is TGCGCCAGCAGCTTGTGGCAGCCCGACTACAATGAGCAGTTCTTC. This encodes CASSLWQPDYNEQFF.

The CDR3 DNA is TGTGCCAGCAGCACCGACGCGACAGGGTCAGGGGGCGAGCAGTACTTC. Protein sequence: CASSTDATGSGGEQYF. The chain combines TRBV21-1 with TRBJ2-7; the D call TRBD1 from the table was never checked on the DNA. TRBV21-1 is recorded as a pseudogene. This CDR3 is 16 amino acids long.

J is TRBJ2-5 and V is TRBV14; 9 nucleotides align to TRBD2. The ends lost 4 bases at V and 0 bases at J; junction bases unmatched: 3. The CDR3 length is 15 residues. From germline, CDR1 is SGHDN and CDR2 FVKESK. In nucleotides, the CDR3 is TGTGCCAGCAGCCCCCGACTAGCGGACCAAGAGACCCAGTACTTC. This encodes CASSPRLADQETQYF.

This chain connects TRBV29-1 to TRBJ2-3, with 12 bases identical to TRBD1. Trimming took 4 bases from V and 5 from J; bases not matched to a gene: 4. The CDR3 is 14 amino acids. Germline lookup yields CDR1 SQVTM and CDR2 ANQGSEA. As DNA, the CDR3 is TGCAGCGTTGCTGGGACAGGGGGCGTAGATACGCAGTATTTT. It specifies CSVAGTGGVDTQYF.

The CDR3 protein is CSARGTSGIYEQYF. CDR3 coding DNA: TGCAGTGCTAGAGGGACTAGCGGGATCTACGAGCAGTACTTC. The chain employs TRBV20-1 and TRBJ2-7, with 12 bases matching TRBD2. CDR3 length: 14 amino acids. The germline CDR1 and CDR2 sequences are DFQATT and SNEGSKA (reference sequence). The junction had 1 base not matched to a gene; V was cut back by 1 base and J by 3 bases.

The V and J genes are TRBV3-1 and TRBJ2-1; D not resolved. CDR1 is LGHDT, CDR2 YNNKEL, per germline (reference sequence). The CDR3 contains 15 residues. V lost 4 bases to trimming and J lost 1 base, with 11 bases between them. The CDR3 DNA sequence: TGTGCCAGCAGCCTGCGAGAGAATTCCTACAATGAGCAGTTCTTC. Protein product: CASSLRENSYNEQFF.

This chain uses TRBV7-8 with TRBJ1-1; perhaps TRBD1 as D (6 bases). The CDR3 is 13 amino acids. The germline V gene has CDR1 SGHVS and CDR2 FQNEAQ. V lost 3 bases to trimming and J lost 6 bases, with 11 bases between them. CDR3 amino acids: CASSLRGVAEAFF. Here the CDR3 DNA reads TGTGCCAGCAGCTTGAGGGGGGTTGCTGAAGCTTTCTTT.

The chain uses TRBV7-3 and TRBJ2-1; 8 bases are a match to TRBD2. CDR3 length equals 16 residues. From germline, CDR1 is SGHTA and CDR2 FQGTGA. V shed 4 bases and J 4 bases; nucleotides not matched to a gene: 9. The CDR3 DNA sequence: TGTGCCAGCAGCTCATTGGCTAGCGGGCCATACAATGAGCAGTTCTTC. Translating it yields CASSSLASGPYNEQFF.

This chain connects TRBV7-9 to TRBJ2-7; 8 positions agree with TRBD1. CDR3 size: 15 residues. Per the germline V gene, CDR1 is SEHNR and CDR2 is FQNEAQ (reference sequence). V gave up 0 bases and J gave up 6 bases; unmatched junction bases: 7. The CDR3: CASSLAMGQEAEQYF. The CDR3 nucleotides read TGTGCCAGCAGCTTAGCTATGGGACAGGAAGCCGAGCAGTACTTC.

The CDR3 DNA reads TGCAGTGCTAGAGTTCTGGGCGCCGTCCAAGAGACCCAGTACTTC. Translation: CSARVLGAVQETQYF. The chain couples TRBV20-1 to TRBJ2-5; D gene unclear. The germline CDR1 and CDR2 sequences are DFQATT and SNEGSKA (reference sequence). This CDR3 contains 15 residues. V was pared by 1 base and J by 1 base, with 13 bases between.